Listed below are T cell receptor beta chains from one sample, sequenced in a study of cytomegalovirus exposure and HLA in healthy donors. Libraries were prepared by immunoSEQ multiplex PCR; TCRdb keeps only in-frame clonotypes and omits some of them. The data contain fewer than 200,000 clones, more than 65% of them seen just once; the ten biggest clones take up roughly 1.3%. Sequencing used PBMCs. Receptor source: a man aged 25-40 years in good health and CMV-seronegative. The CDR3 runs from the conserved cysteine through the conserved F or W. D genes are given only for firm matches. Clone size is given for some rows only: seen once, a few or many times, or a class if the clone is expanded.

clone size: NA; V gene: TRBV18; D gene: TRBD1; J gene: TRBJ1-1; CDR3 protein: CASSPRMTGGLDTEAFF; CDR3 DNA: TGTGCCAGCTCACCACGTATGACAGGGGGCCTAGACACTGAAGCTTTCTTT
clone size: NA; V gene: TRBV6-5; D gene: TRBD2; J gene: TRBJ2-1; CDR3 protein: CASSSLRGTRHYEQFF; CDR3 DNA: TGTGCCAGCAGTTCTCTGAGGGGGACTAGGCATTACGAGCAGTTCTTC
clone size: few; V gene: TRBV5-6; D gene: TRBD1; J gene: TRBJ2-7; CDR3 protein: CASSRAGGYEQYF; CDR3 DNA: TGTGCCAGCAGTCGAGCAGGGGGCTACGAGCAGTACTTC
clone size: NA; V gene: TRBV5-1; D gene: NA; J gene: TRBJ2-1; CDR3 protein: CASSLDTRAEQFF; CDR3 DNA: TGCGCCAGCAGCTTGGATACCCGAGCTGAGCAGTTCTTC
clone size: NA; V gene: TRBV4-3; D gene: NA; J gene: TRBJ1-3; CDR3 protein: CASSQGPVRYSGNTIYF; CDR3 DNA: TGCGCCAGCAGCCAGGGCCCGGTCAGGTACTCTGGAAACACCATATATTTT
clone size: NA; V gene: TRBV5-1; D gene: TRBD1; J gene: TRBJ2-6; CDR3 protein: CASRDREGANVLTF; CDR3 DNA: TGCGCCAGCAGGGACAGGGAAGGGGCCAACGTCCTGACTTTC
clone size: NA; V gene: TRBV10-1; D gene: NA; J gene: TRBJ2-1; CDR3 protein: CASTPGLGANEQFF; CDR3 DNA: TGCGCCAGCACCCCGGGGTTGGGGGCAAATGAGCAGTTCTTC
clone size: NA; V gene: TRBV4-1; D gene: TRBD1; J gene: TRBJ1-2; CDR3 protein: CASSQGRDRVFEASGGYTF; CDR3 DNA: TGCGCCAGCAGCCAGGGCCGGGACAGGGTTTTTGAGGCCTCTGGGGGCTACACCTTC
clone size: NA; V gene: TRBV7-9; D gene: NA; J gene: TRBJ2-1; CDR3 protein: CASSLGRGYNEQFF; CDR3 DNA: TGTGCCAGCAGCTTGGGTAGGGGGTACAATGAGCAGTTCTTC
clone size: NA; V gene: TRBV5-4; D gene: TRBD2; J gene: TRBJ2-3; CDR3 protein: CASSFLQTRTSGGSTDTQYF; CDR3 DNA: TGTGCCAGCAGCTTTCTTCAGACCCGGACTAGCGGGGGTTCGACAGATACGCAGTATTTT
clone size: NA; V gene: TRBV30; D gene: TRBD1; J gene: TRBJ1-2; CDR3 protein: CAWSPGTGNYGYTF; CDR3 DNA: TGTGCCTGGAGCCCCGGGACAGGGAACTATGGCTACACCTTC
clone size: NA; V gene: TRBV18; D gene: NA; J gene: TRBJ1-3; CDR3 protein: CASSSQGSGNTIYF; CDR3 DNA: TGTGCCAGCTCATCCCAGGGTTCCGGAAACACCATATATTTT
clone size: NA; V gene: TRBV7-2; D gene: NA; J gene: TRBJ2-6; CDR3 protein: CASSLDSVWANVLTF; CDR3 DNA: TGTGCCAGCAGCTTAGATTCGGTTTGGGCCAACGTCCTGACTTTC
clone size: NA; V gene: TRBV19; D gene: NA; J gene: TRBJ2-5; CDR3 protein: CASNEQGETQYF; CDR3 DNA: TGTGCCAGTAACGAACAGGGAGAGACCCAGTACTTC
clone size: NA; V gene: TRBV5-1; D gene: TRBD1; J gene: TRBJ1-1; CDR3 protein: CASSFAGTGGAIEAFF; CDR3 DNA: TGCGCCAGCAGCTTCGCTGGCACAGGGGGCGCGATAGAAGCTTTCTTT
clone size: NA; V gene: TRBV11-2; D gene: TRBD2; J gene: TRBJ2-4; CDR3 protein: CASSSMGGAKNIQYF; CDR3 DNA: TGTGCCAGCAGCTCGATGGGAGGGGCCAAAAACATTCAGTACTTC
clone size: NA; V gene: TRBV4-2; D gene: TRBD2; J gene: TRBJ2-1; CDR3 protein: CASSQDPASGGRYVEQFF; CDR3 DNA: TGTGCCAGCAGCCAAGATCCGGCTAGCGGGGGGCGGTATGTTGAGCAGTTCTTC
clone size: NA; V gene: TRBV5-6; D gene: TRBD1; J gene: TRBJ2-1; CDR3 protein: CASSGTGNEQFF; CDR3 DNA: TGTGCCAGCAGCGGGACAGGGAACGAGCAGTTCTTC
clone size: NA; V gene: TRBV2; D gene: TRBD1; J gene: TRBJ1-2; CDR3 protein: CASRERDSLYGYTF; CDR3 DNA: TGTGCCAGCAGAGAACGGGACAGCCTCTATGGCTACACCTTC
clone size: NA; V gene: TRBV7-9; D gene: TRBD1; J gene: TRBJ2-1; CDR3 protein: CASSLEGDRGDEQFF; CDR3 DNA: TGTGCCAGCAGCTTAGAGGGGGACAGGGGTGATGAGCAGTTCTTC
clone size: NA; V gene: TRBV7-2; D gene: TRBD1; J gene: TRBJ2-7; CDR3 protein: CASSQVFRGLDEQYF; CDR3 DNA: TGTGCCAGCAGCCAAGTATTCAGGGGGCTCGACGAGCAGTACTTC
clone size: NA; V gene: TRBV6-5; D gene: NA; J gene: TRBJ1-3; CDR3 protein: CASSSPGNTIYF; CDR3 DNA: TGTGCCAGCAGTTCCCCGGGGAACACCATATATTTT
clone size: NA; V gene: TRBV6-5; D gene: TRBD2; J gene: TRBJ2-7; CDR3 protein: CASSYFPSGETYEQYF; CDR3 DNA: TGTGCCAGCAGTTACTTCCCTAGCGGGGAAACCTACGAGCAGTACTTC
clone size: NA; V gene: TRBV6-5; D gene: NA; J gene: TRBJ1-5; CDR3 protein: CASSYSTGEPQHF; CDR3 DNA: TGTGCCAGCAGTTACTCGACCGGGGAGCCCCAGCATTTT
clone size: NA; V gene: TRBV7-2; D gene: TRBD1; J gene: TRBJ2-5; CDR3 protein: CASSARDRAQETQYF; CDR3 DNA: TGTGCCAGCAGCGCACGGGACAGGGCCCAAGAGACCCAGTACTTC
clone size: NA; V gene: TRBV13; D gene: TRBD1; J gene: TRBJ2-7; CDR3 protein: CASSSDRGVSYEQYF; CDR3 DNA: TGTGCCAGCAGCTCCGACAGGGGAGTCTCCTACGAGCAGTACTTC
clone size: once; V gene: TRBV5-1; D gene: TRBD2; J gene: TRBJ2-7; CDR3 protein: CASSLAVREDAYEQYF; CDR3 DNA: TGCGCCAGCAGCTTGGCCGTGCGGGAGGATGCCTACGAGCAGTACTTC
clone size: NA; V gene: TRBV28; D gene: TRBD1; J gene: TRBJ1-2; CDR3 protein: CASSPQGAQGGYTF; CDR3 DNA: TGTGCCAGCAGTCCTCAGGGGGCCCAGGGGGGCTACACCTTC
clone size: NA; V gene: TRBV15; D gene: TRBD1; J gene: TRBJ2-5; CDR3 protein: CATSRIQGAETQYF; CDR3 DNA: TGTGCCACCAGCAGGATCCAGGGGGCAGAGACCCAGTACTTC
clone size: once; V gene: TRBV9; D gene: NA; J gene: TRBJ1-2; CDR3 protein: CASSANSGEAKNYGYTF; CDR3 DNA: TGTGCCAGCAGCGCCAATTCGGGGGAGGCAAAAAACTATGGCTACACCTTC
clone size: NA; V gene: TRBV29-1; D gene: NA; J gene: TRBJ1-2; CDR3 protein: CSAETTGFYGYTF; CDR3 DNA: TGCAGCGCAGAAACTACAGGTTTCTATGGCTACACCTTC
clone size: few; V gene: TRBV5-1; D gene: NA; J gene: TRBJ2-2; CDR3 protein: CASKLGWELFF; CDR3 DNA: TGCGCCAGCAAACTAGGTTGGGAGCTGTTTTTT
clone size: once; V gene: TRBV5-4; D gene: NA; J gene: TRBJ1-1; CDR3 protein: CASSWVTGDMNTEAFF; CDR3 DNA: TGTGCCAGCAGCTGGGTTACGGGGGATATGAACACTGAAGCTTTCTTT
clone size: NA; V gene: TRBV4-3; D gene: TRBD1; J gene: TRBJ2-6; CDR3 protein: CASSQETGVYYSGANVLTF; CDR3 DNA: TGCGCCAGCAGCCAAGAAACAGGGGTGTACTATTCTGGGGCCAACGTCCTGACTTTC
clone size: once; V gene: TRBV2; D gene: NA; J gene: TRBJ2-3; CDR3 protein: CASSQGTQLTDTQYF; CDR3 DNA: TGTGCCAGCAGCCAAGGGACTCAACTCACAGATACGCAGTATTTT
clone size: NA; V gene: TRBV18; D gene: TRBD1; J gene: TRBJ1-6; CDR3 protein: CASSPLTGDNSPLHF; CDR3 DNA: TGTGCCAGCTCACCACTGACAGGGGATAATTCACCCCTCCACTTT
clone size: NA; V gene: TRBV4-3; D gene: TRBD2; J gene: TRBJ2-2; CDR3 protein: CASSPAGGGAIGELFF; CDR3 DNA: TGCGCCAGCAGCCCCGCGGGCGGGGGGGCGATCGGGGAGCTGTTTTTT
clone size: once; V gene: TRBV4-3; D gene: TRBD1; J gene: TRBJ2-2; CDR3 protein: CASSPPGGRTGELFF; CDR3 DNA: TGCGCCAGCAGCCCCCCAGGGGGCCGGACCGGGGAGCTGTTTTTT
clone size: NA; V gene: TRBV29-1; D gene: NA; J gene: TRBJ1-1; CDR3 protein: CSVEDIAGATEAFF; CDR3 DNA: TGCAGCGTTGAAGATATCGCAGGGGCGACTGAAGCTTTCTTT
clone size: NA; V gene: TRBV5-4; D gene: TRBD1; J gene: TRBJ2-1; CDR3 protein: CASSSEGQAPYNEQFF; CDR3 DNA: TGTGCCAGCAGCTCGGAGGGACAGGCGCCCTACAATGAGCAGTTCTTC
clone size: NA; V gene: TRBV11-2; D gene: NA; J gene: TRBJ2-2; CDR3 protein: CASSFTGSRELFF; CDR3 DNA: TGTGCCAGCAGCTTTACAGGCTCCCGGGAGCTGTTTTTT
clone size: NA; V gene: TRBV25-1; D gene: TRBD2; J gene: TRBJ2-3; CDR3 protein: CASSDRSGGSDSTDTQYF; CDR3 DNA: TGTGCCAGCAGTGATCGTAGCGGGGGGTCGGATAGCACAGATACGCAGTATTTT
clone size: NA; V gene: TRBV11-3; D gene: NA; J gene: TRBJ2-2; CDR3 protein: CASSPGVAAGELFF; CDR3 DNA: TGTGCCAGCAGCCCGGGGGTAGCGGCCGGGGAGCTGTTTTTT
clone size: NA; V gene: TRBV30; D gene: NA; J gene: TRBJ1-2; CDR3 protein: CAWSVLRQGHTYGYTF; CDR3 DNA: TGTGCCTGGAGTGTCCTCCGGCAGGGGCATACCTATGGCTACACCTTC
clone size: once; V gene: TRBV28; D gene: NA; J gene: TRBJ2-7; CDR3 protein: CASSLGVREQYF; CDR3 DNA: TGTGCCAGCAGTTTAGGAGTTAGGGAGCAGTACTTC
clone size: NA; V gene: TRBV11-2; D gene: NA; J gene: TRBJ1-5; CDR3 protein: CASSLVPGEDQPQHF; CDR3 DNA: TGTGCCAGCAGCTTAGTACCGGGGGAGGATCAGCCCCAGCATTTT
clone size: once; V gene: TRBV6-5; D gene: TRBD1; J gene: TRBJ2-7; CDR3 protein: CASSELGTDYEQYF; CDR3 DNA: TGTGCCAGCAGTGAACTAGGGACAGACTACGAGCAGTACTTC
clone size: NA; V gene: TRBV7-8; D gene: TRBD1; J gene: TRBJ2-2; CDR3 protein: CASSLRQGAIGTGELFF; CDR3 DNA: TGTGCCAGCAGCTTACGACAGGGGGCAATTGGCACCGGGGAGCTGTTTTTT
clone size: NA; V gene: TRBV4-2; D gene: TRBD1; J gene: TRBJ2-7; CDR3 protein: CASSQENRGREQYF; CDR3 DNA: TGTGCCAGCAGCCAAGAAAACAGGGGGCGTGAGCAGTACTTC
clone size: few; V gene: TRBV5-8; D gene: NA; J gene: TRBJ2-7; CDR3 protein: CASRPRVANEQYF; CDR3 DNA: TGTGCCAGCAGACCCAGGGTGGCTAACGAGCAGTACTTC
clone size: few; V gene: TRBV10-1; D gene: NA; J gene: TRBJ1-2; CDR3 protein: CASSAGTTNYGYTF; CDR3 DNA: TGCGCCAGCAGTGCTGGGACAACCAACTATGGCTACACCTTC
clone size: NA; V gene: TRBV7-2; D gene: NA; J gene: TRBJ1-3; CDR3 protein: CASSLVPPSGNTIYF; CDR3 DNA: TGTGCCAGCAGCTTAGTTCCTCCTTCTGGAAACACCATATATTTT
clone size: NA; V gene: TRBV11-2; D gene: NA; J gene: TRBJ2-5; CDR3 protein: CASRTTVAQETQYF; CDR3 DNA: TGTGCCAGCAGGACGACCGTAGCCCAAGAGACCCAGTACTTC